Below are 26 T cell receptor beta chains sequenced from a single sample in a study of blood T cell repertoires in COVID-19. Some clones are missing from TCRdb's copy, which holds only in-frame ones; the method was immunoSEQ multiplex PCR. This repertoire shows about 250,000 clones, roughly 88% found once; its top ten account for 27%. The sample consisted of peripheral blood. The receptors originated from a man aged 35 to 55 with acute or convalescent COVID-19.

The rearrangement uses TRBV19 and TRBJ1-5; a weak D match, TRBD1 (6 bases). CDR1 LNHDA and CDR2 SQIVND come from the germline V gene (reference sequence). The CDR3 loop spans 15 amino acids. V gave up 3 bases and J gave up 0 bases, with 9 bases separating them. The CDR3 DNA reads as TGTGCCAGTAGTATCCGGGACAATAGCAATCAGCCCCAGCATTTT. It is translated as CASSIRDNSNQPQHF.

This clone occurred a few times. The genes are TRBV10-3 and TRBJ1-5, with TRBD1 matching 9 bases. Per the germline V gene, CDR1 is ENHRY and CDR2 is SYGVKD. Unmatched junction bases numbered 4, after V lost 6 bases and J lost 4 bases. The CDR3 is 14 amino acids. The CDR3 bases are TGTGCCATCAGAGAACAGGGGGCGAATCAGCCCCAGCATTTT. The encoded protein is CAIREQGANQPQHF.

The genes are TRBV6-5 and TRBJ1-2, with a weak D call TRBD1 (5 bases). This CDR3 region has 16 residues. Trimming removed 0 bases at V and 7 bases at J, with 18 bases between. Germline CDR1 reads MNHEY; CDR2 reads SVGAGI. The CDR3 sequence: CASSYSSGGLDFGYTF. The CDR3 bases are TGTGCCAGCAGTTACTCGTCTGGGGGGTTGGATTTTGGCTACACCTTC.

V and J are TRBV19 and TRBJ1-5; D remains ambiguous. This CDR3 has 14 amino acids. CDR1 and CDR2 (germline): LNHDA, SQIVND (reference sequence). Trimming left V 3 bases short and J 4 bases short, with 10 bases between. The CDR3 DNA is TGTGCCAGTAGTATGTTGAGGGAAAATCAGCCCCAGCATTTT. Its protein product is CASSMLRENQPQHF.

The rearrangement links TRBV18 to TRBJ2-7, with D perhaps TRBD2 (6 bases). CDR1 is KGHSH and CDR2 is LQKENI in the germline V gene. The CDR3 is made up of 17 amino acids. V lost 0 bases and J lost 2, with 17 bases in between. The CDR3 coding sequence is TGTGCCAGCTCACCACCCGGTTATGGACGGGAGCCCTACGAGCAGTACTTC. Translating it yields CASSPPGYGREPYEQYF.

The chain has TRBV3-1 (or the pseudogene TRBV3-2) and TRBJ2-1, with TRBD2 as a possible D gene (6 bases). The ends were cut back, 4 bases at V and 5 bases at J, with 18 bases in the middle. Germline assignment: CDR1 LGHDT and CDR2 YNNKEL (reference sequence). The CDR3 covers 16 residues. The CDR3 reads CASSLVGGTTNNEQFF. CDR3 DNA sequence: TGTGCCAGCAGCCTCGTCGGCGGGACCACTAACAATGAGCAGTTCTTC.

The chain combines TRBV10-3 with TRBJ2-1; 10 bases line up with TRBD2. CDR1 ENHRY and CDR2 SYGVKD come from the germline V gene. Unmatched junction bases numbered 11, after V lost 4 bases and J lost 5 bases. There are 17 residues in the CDR3. The CDR3 DNA follows: TGTGCCATCAGTGTACTAGCGGGAAACACCAGAAACAATGAGCAGTTCTTC. This encodes CAISVLAGNTRNNEQFF.

The gene calls are TRBV30 and TRBJ1-2; D uncertain. Germline CDR1 reads GTSNPN; CDR2 reads SVGIG (reference sequence). The ends were cut back, 0 bases at V and 8 bases at J, with 13 bases in the middle. The CDR3 sequence is 13 residues long. CDR3 region: CAWSVRGPEGYTF. For the CDR3, the DNA is TGTGCCTGGAGTGTACGAGGGCCTGAGGGCTACACCTTC.

The V gene is TRBV27, the J gene TRBJ1-4, with D perhaps matching TRBD1 (5 bases). Germline-derived CDR1 and CDR2 are MNHEY and SMNVEV (reference sequence). V lost 5 bases, J lost 5 bases, and 18 bases lay in between. CDR3 length: 16 amino acids. In nucleotides, the CDR3 is TGTGCCAGCAGTCCCACCCTAACAGGAGGGAATGAAAAACTGTTTTTT. Its translation is CASSPTLTGGNEKLFF.

The V call is TRBV12-3 or TRBV12-4, the J call TRBJ1-6, with D unresolved. The CDR3 contains 13 residues. Trimming took 6 bases from V and 6 from J, leaving 9 bases between them. The CDR3 region has the DNA TGTGCCAGCAGCCCTGCCAGTAATTCACCCCTCCACTTT. It translates to CASSPASNSPLHF.

CDR3 sequence: CASSDRTSGSTPHEQFF. The CDR3 DNA follows: TGTGCCAGCAGCGATAGGACTAGCGGGTCTACCCCCCATGAGCAGTTCTTC. V and J are TRBV9 and TRBJ2-1; the match to TRBD2 covers 11 bases. Germline V gene data show CDR1 as SGDLS and CDR2 as YYNGEE. The trim removed 3 bases at V and 8 bases at J, leaving 13 bases unmatched. CDR3 size: 17 residues.

The chain couples TRBV5-1 to TRBJ1-1, with D perhaps TRBD1 (5 bases). With 4 bases removed from V and 7 bases from J, the gap between germline ends came to 17 bases. Germline V gene data show CDR1 as SGHRS and CDR2 as YFSETQ. The CDR3 is 14 amino acids. CDR3 residues: CASSPGDLGLEAFF. The CDR3 DNA is TGCGCCAGCAGCCCCGGGGACTTGGGGCTTGAAGCTTTCTTT.

The rearrangement links TRBV5-6 to TRBJ1-2; a possible D gene is TRBD1 (6 bases). Between the trimmed V and J ends, which lost 1 base and 8 bases, there was a span of 12 bases. The germline V gene has CDR1 SGHDT and CDR2 YYEEEE. This CDR3 spans 13 amino acids. CDR3 DNA: TGTGCCAGCAGCTTGACAGGGATCTGGGGCTACACCTTC. Its protein product is CASSLTGIWGYTF.

This clone occurred once. The V and J genes are TRBV6-5 and TRBJ2-1, with 11 bases aligning to TRBD2. In germline, CDR1 is MNHEY, CDR2 SVGAGI. V shed 9 bases, J shed 7 bases, and the junction held 11 bases outside the gene matches. This CDR3 is 15 amino acids long. The CDR3 DNA is TGTGCCAGTATACCCATAGCGGGAGGGGCAAATGAGCAGTTCTTC. As protein: CASIPIAGGANEQFF.

This sequence joins TRBV29-1 and TRBJ1-2; D is ambiguous. There are 16 residues in the CDR3. V was cut by 6 bases and J by 1 base, with 21 bases left in between. From germline, CDR1 is SQVTM and CDR2 ANQGSEA. In nucleotides, the CDR3 is TGCAGCGTCCACTTCTTAGGACGGAGGATTAACTATGGCTACACCTTC. Encoded protein: CSVHFLGRRINYGYTF.

The CDR3 region has the DNA TGTGCCATCAGTGAGTCGTCGGGACTAGGGCAAGAGACCCAGTACTTC. Amino acid sequence: CAISESSGLGQETQYF. This sequence joins TRBV10-3 and TRBJ2-5, with 8 nucleotides matching TRBD2. J gave up 2 bases and V 0 bases, and 5 bases lay outside the gene matches. This CDR3 spans 16 amino acids. Germline-derived CDR1 and CDR2 are ENHRY and SYGVKD.

The chain recombines TRBV19 with TRBJ1-1; TRBD1 is a possible D gene (5 bases). The CDR3 covers 15 residues. V lost 3 bases and J lost 5, with 16 bases in between. Germline CDR1 is LNHDA and CDR2 is SQIVND (reference sequence). The CDR3 nucleotides read TGTGCCAGTAGTATGCCCAGCAGGGTGGGGACTGAAGCTTTCTTT. It translates to CASSMPSRVGTEAFF.

The chain couples TRBV16 to TRBJ1-5; 9 positions match TRBD1. CDR1 and CDR2 (germline): KGHSY, FQNENV. This CDR3 has 15 amino acids. J lost 6 bases, V lost 0 bases, and 3 bases had no gene match. CDR3: CASSQSTGGGQPQHF. In DNA form, the CDR3 reads TGTGCCAGCAGCCAATCGACAGGGGGGGGTCAGCCCCAGCATTTT.

The CDR3 spells CASSLASTRSNTEAFF. In DNA, the CDR3 is TGTGCCAGCAGCTTAGCCTCGACAAGATCGAACACTGAAGCTTTCTTT. This sequence joins TRBV5-4 and TRBJ1-1; no reliable D call. CDR1 SGHNT and CDR2 YYREEE come from the germline V gene (reference sequence). The CDR3 is 16 residues long. V was shortened by 2 bases and J by 1 base, with 15 bases between the two germline ends.

This chain links TRBV5-1 with TRBJ2-6; maybe TRBD2 (5 bases). V was pared by 1 base and J by 0 bases, with 8 bases between. The CDR3 is 16 amino acids. Germline CDR1 SGHRS, CDR2 YFSETQ. The CDR3 DNA reads TGCGCCAGCAGCTTGATAGCGTTCTCTGGGGCCAACGTCCTGACTTTC. Amino acids: CASSLIAFSGANVLTF. Complete variable domain (other parts from reference TRBV5-1 and TRBJ2-6): KAGVTQTPRYLIKTRGQQVTLSCSPISGHRSVSWYQQTPGQGLQFLFEYFSETQRNKGNFPGRFSGRQFSNSRSEMNVSTLELGDSALYLCASSLIAFSGANVLTFGAGSRLTVL.

The chain employs TRBV6-5 and TRBJ1-1; 8 positions agree with TRBD1. Germline lookup yields CDR1 MNHEY and CDR2 SVGAGI. The V segment lost 2 bases and the J segment 2 bases; nucleotides outside the gene matches: 4. This CDR3 region has 15 residues. The CDR3 coding sequence is TGTGCCAGCAGTTACGTCCAGGGGGCCAACACTGAAGCTTTCTTT. It yields the protein CASSYVQGANTEAFF.

The chain carries TRBV12-3 or TRBV12-4 and TRBJ1-1; 7 bases are a match to TRBD1. V was pared by 6 bases and J by 0 bases, with 1 base of the junction left unmatched. The CDR3 extends over 13 amino acids. The CDR3 region has the DNA TGTGCCAGCAGGGGACAGATGAACACTGAAGCTTTCTTT. This encodes CASRGQMNTEAFF.

The J gene is TRBJ1-2, the V gene TRBV9; D not certain. The germline V gene has CDR1 SGDLS and CDR2 YYNGEE. Trimming removed 3 bases at V and 4 bases at J, with 22 bases between. CDR3 length: 17 residues. The CDR3 sequence is CASSAGGRGAFPYGYTF. The CDR3 region has the DNA TGTGCCAGCAGCGCCGGAGGGCGAGGCGCCTTTCCCTATGGCTACACCTTC. Complete variable domain (other parts from reference TRBV9 and TRBJ1-2): DSGVTQTPKHLITATGQRVTLRCSPRSGDLSVYWYQQSLDQGLQFLIQYYNGEERAKGNILERFSAQQFPDLHSELNLSSLELGDSALYFCASSAGGRGAFPYGYTFGSGTRLTVV.

V gene TRBV4-1 combines with J gene TRBJ2-7; 12 nucleotides match TRBD2. Germline V gives CDR1 MGHRA, CDR2 YSYEKL. J lost 4 bases, V lost 4 bases, and 11 bases had no gene match. The CDR3 contains 17 residues. The CDR3 coding sequence is TGCGCCAGCAGCCTCCAGACAACCGGGACTAGCGGGTACGAGCAGTACTTC. Translating gives CASSLQTTGTSGYEQYF.

The chain combines TRBV7-3 with TRBJ1-6, with 7 positions matching TRBD1. The germline CDR1 and CDR2 sequences are SGHTA and FQGTGA. The CDR3 contains 16 residues. Losses at the gene ends were 0 bases for V and 5 bases for J; bases not matched to a gene: 4. CDR3 sequence: CASSLTGTANNSPLHF. In DNA form, the CDR3 reads TGTGCCAGCAGCTTAACGGGGACAGCAAATAATTCACCCCTCCACTTT.

This chain uses TRBV4-3 with TRBJ2-3; 10 nucleotides line up with TRBD2. Trimming cost V 1 base and J 5 bases; bases outside gene matches: 15. Germline V gene lookup returns CDR1 LGHNA and CDR2 YSLEER. This CDR3 has 19 residues. CDR3 bases: TGCGCCAGCAGCCAAGGGGGGCCCCGGCTAGCGGGAGTAGAAGATACGCAGTATTTT. This translates into CASSQGGPRLAGVEDTQYF.